The 22 T cell receptor beta chains below all came from one sample that was sequenced in a study of cytomegalovirus exposure and HLA in healthy donors. The PCR was carried out with 60 Vbeta primers and 13 Jbeta primers. Assay used: immunoSEQ multiplex PCR; TCRdb lists only in-frame clones, some missing. Among 150,000 to 200,000 clones listed, 75% were seen once. The sequenced sample consisted of PBMCs. The receptors shown here come from a woman in her thirties or forties in good health and CMV-seropositive.

Only one count was recorded for this clone. The chain links TRBV19 to TRBJ1-1; TRBD1 agrees at 7 bases. The CDR3 length is 16 residues. Germline CDR1 is LNHDA and CDR2 is SQIVND (reference sequence). V lost 3 bases to trimming and J lost 5 bases; unmatched junction nucleotides: 12. CDR3 in DNA: TGTGCCAGTAGTATGCATCAGGGGGGTTTCGGGACTGAAGCTTTCTTT. This encodes CASSMHQGGFGTEAFF.

This sequence joins TRBV5-1 and TRBJ2-5, with 8 bases identical to TRBD1. The J call may not be correct, given that the DNA end is closer to TRBJ2-7. CDR1 is SGHRS, CDR2 YFSETQ, per germline. The CDR3 spans 12 residues. The CDR3 protein is CASSGQGYEQYF. The CDR3, as DNA: TGCGCCAGCAGCGGACAGGGCTACGAGCAGTACTTC.

The J gene is TRBJ2-5, the V gene TRBV7-8; 10 positions agree with TRBD2. The CDR3 length is 18 residues. Germline lookup yields CDR1 SGHVS and CDR2 FQNEAQ. The V segment lost 4 bases and the J segment 3 bases; nucleotides outside the gene matches: 14. The CDR3 loop reads CASSSQGFSGRLEETQYF. DNA for the CDR3: TGTGCCAGCAGCTCCCAAGGGTTTAGCGGGAGGCTGGAAGAGACCCAGTACTTC. Together with reference TRBV7-8 and TRBJ2-5, the CDR3 gives the full variable domain: GAGVSQSPRYKVAKRGQDVALRCDPISGHVSLFWYQQALGQGPEFLTYFQNEAQLDKSGLPSDRFFAERPEGSVSTLKIQRTQQEDSAVYLCASSSQGFSGRLEETQYFGPGTRLLVL.

V usage is TRBV5-4 and J usage is TRBJ2-5, with 8 bases lining up with TRBD2. Germline lookup yields CDR1 SGHNT and CDR2 YYREEE (reference sequence). The CDR3 contains 15 residues. With V trimmed by 0 bases and J by 5 bases, 6 bases remained unmatched. CDR3 nucleotides: TGTGCCAGCAGCTTGGCGGGAGGGCCCCGTGAGACCCAGTACTTC. Protein sequence: CASSLAGGPRETQYF.

The J gene is TRBJ1-2, the V gene TRBV27, with a tentative D call TRBD1 (6 bases). The length of the CDR3 is 17 residues. V was clipped by 4 bases and J by 4 bases, with 22 bases between them. Germline V gene data show CDR1 as MNHEY and CDR2 as SMNVEV (reference sequence). The CDR3 nucleotides are TGTGCCAGCAGTTCTCGACGACAGGCGGACCTTTCCTATGGCTACACCTTC. This translates into CASSSRRQADLSYGYTF.

This clone turned up a few times. J is TRBJ2-3 and V is TRBV19; weak D call: TRBD2 (6 bases). This CDR3 contains 14 residues. Germline V lookup: CDR1 LNHDA, CDR2 SQIVND (reference sequence). Between the trimmed V and J ends, which lost 7 bases and 0 bases, there was a span of 11 bases. DNA for the CDR3: TGTGCCAGTAACATAGCGGTGAGCACAGATACGCAGTATTTT. Translation gives CASNIAVSTDTQYF.

The rearrangement joins TRBV7-3 to TRBJ2-1; weak D call: TRBD2 (5 bases). Germline V gene sequence: CDR1 SGHTA, CDR2 FQGTGA. Deletions cut 0 bases from V and 9 bases from J, with 9 bases between. The CDR3 contains 13 residues. CDR3 loop: CASSLTLRGEQFF. DNA for the CDR3: TGTGCCAGCAGCTTAACCCTCCGGGGTGAGCAGTTCTTC.

The chain is built from TRBV2 and TRBJ2-5, with D possibly being TRBD1 (5 bases). Trimming removed 6 bases at V and 1 base at J, with 12 bases between. This CDR3 has 14 residues. Germline-derived CDR1 and CDR2 are SNHLY and FYNNEI. The CDR3 DNA reads as TGTGCCAGCAGGAGGCAGGGCATCCAAGAGACCCAGTACTTC. Its translation: CASRRQGIQETQYF.

The V call is TRBV15, the J call TRBJ2-7; D unclear. Germline assignment: CDR1 LNHNV and CDR2 YYDKDF (reference sequence). V lost 0 bases and J lost 3, with 9 bases in between. The CDR3 consists of 14 residues. CDR3 sequence: CATSRDGDLYEQYF. DNA of the CDR3: TGTGCCACCAGCAGAGACGGAGACCTCTACGAGCAGTACTTC.

The genes are TRBV29-1 and TRBJ2-2; 8 bases line up with TRBD1. Losses at the gene ends were 7 bases for V and 5 bases for J; bases not matched to a gene: 6. The CDR3 covers 13 residues. The germline gives CDR1 SQVTM, CDR2 ANQGSEA. The CDR3 here is CSARQGSTGELFF. The CDR3 nucleotides are TGCAGCGCCCGACAGGGGAGTACCGGGGAGCTGTTTTTT.

This chain uses TRBV18 with TRBJ2-1; 11 bases are shared with TRBD2. This CDR3 region has 17 residues. Per the germline V gene, CDR1 is KGHSH and CDR2 is LQKENI. Trimming took 4 bases from V and 7 from J; bases not matched to a gene: 12. CDR3 nucleotide sequence: TGTGCCAGCTCACAATCCTTAGCGGGAGGGCCGCGGAATGAGCAGTTCTTC. This sequence encodes CASSQSLAGGPRNEQFF. Variable domain in full (rest from reference TRBV18 and TRBJ2-1): NAGVMQNPRHLVRRRGQEARLRCSPMKGHSHVYWYRQLPEEGLKFMVYLQKENIIDESGMPKERFSAEFPKEGPSILRIQQVVRGDSAAYFCASSQSLAGGPRNEQFFGPGTRLTVL.

This chain connects TRBV27 to TRBJ2-1; D remains ambiguous. The CDR3 covers 15 residues. Germline values: CDR1 MNHEY, CDR2 SMNVEV (reference sequence). V was clipped by 5 bases and J by 7 bases, with 18 bases between them. This CDR3 reads CASSEEFGMWNEQFF. The CDR3 DNA reads TGTGCCAGCAGTGAGGAGTTTGGTATGTGGAATGAGCAGTTCTTC.

The chain is built from TRBV7-2 and TRBJ1-2, with TRBD1 identical over 7 bases. V shed 4 bases and J 1 base; nucleotides not matched to a gene: 3. Germline CDR1 is SGHTA and CDR2 is FQGNSA. The CDR3 covers 14 residues. The CDR3 coding sequence is TGTGCCAGCAGCTCCTGGGACAGTAACTATGGCTACACCTTC. Translated, it gives CASSSWDSNYGYTF.

V usage is TRBV5-1 and J usage is TRBJ2-3; TRBD2 agrees at 12 bases. After removal of 1 base from V and 3 bases from J, the junction contained 3 bases not matched to a gene. Germline V gene sequence: CDR1 SGHRS, CDR2 YFSETQ. The CDR3 runs 16 residues. CDR3 sequence: CASSLTTSGRTDTQYF. The CDR3 DNA reads TGCGCCAGCAGCTTGACTACTAGCGGGAGGACAGATACGCAGTATTTT.

The V and J genes are TRBV7-2 and TRBJ2-5; the D is unclear. Germline-derived CDR1 and CDR2 are SGHTA and FQGNSA. This CDR3 region has 16 residues. V was clipped by 1 base and J by 4 bases, with 16 bases between them. The CDR3 is CASSLVGQPLGETQYF. CDR3 bases: TGTGCCAGCAGCTTAGTCGGTCAACCCCTCGGAGAGACCCAGTACTTC.

CDR3 sequence reads: CASSDSGNEKLFF. The CDR3 bases are TGTGCCAGTTCGGACAGCGGTAATGAAAAACTGTTTTTT. This sequence joins TRBV19 and TRBJ1-4; D is possibly TRBD1 (6 bases). The CDR3 spans 13 residues. The germline V and J ends were trimmed by 8 bases and 4 bases, with 11 bases remaining between them. Germline loops: CDR1 LNHDA, CDR2 SQIVND (reference sequence).

The count of this clone is one. This chain joins TRBV6-5 and TRBJ1-2; 8 bases are a match to TRBD1. The CDR3 spans 16 residues. Germline V lookup: CDR1 MNHEY, CDR2 SVGAGI. V was pared by 0 bases and J by 4 bases, with 7 bases of the junction left unmatched. The CDR3 DNA is TGTGCCAGCAGTTACTCTCCCGGGACAGGCGGCTATGGCTACACCTTC. Translating it yields CASSYSPGTGGYGYTF.

CDR3 DNA: TGTGCCAGCAGCTTAGAGGGCGGGAGCTCCTACGAGCAGTACTTC. This translates into CASSLEGGSSYEQYF. This chain joins TRBV7-3 and TRBJ2-7; 7 nucleotides agree with TRBD2. Germline assignment: CDR1 SGHTA and CDR2 FQGTGA. The V and J ends lost 2 bases and 0 bases, in that order; junction bases with no gene match: 4. CDR3 length: 15 amino acids. The complete variable domain, with remaining parts taken from reference TRBV7-3 and TRBJ2-7, reads GAGVSQTPSNKVTEKGKYVELRCDPISGHTALYWYRQSLGQGPEFLIYFQGTGAADDSGLPNDRFFAVRPEGSVSTLKIQRTERGDSAVYLCASSLEGGSSYEQYFGPGTRLTVT.

The V and J genes are TRBV5-1 and TRBJ2-3; D remains unclear. The CDR3 runs 15 residues. V was pared by 0 bases and J by 4 bases, with 12 bases between. Looked up from germline, CDR1 is SGHRS and CDR2 is YFSETQ. CDR3 nucleotides: TGCGCCAGCAGCTTGGCCGGTCTAAGTGCAGATACGCAGTATTTT. Its translation is CASSLAGLSADTQYF. The entire variable domain, with the rest obtained from reference TRBV5-1 and TRBJ2-3, is as follows: KAGVTQTPRYLIKTRGQQVTLSCSPISGHRSVSWYQQTPGQGLQFLFEYFSETQRNKGNFPGRFSGRQFSNSRSEMNVSTLELGDSALYLCASSLAGLSADTQYFGPGTRLTVL.

This clone was seen only a few times. V usage is TRBV7-8 and J usage is TRBJ1-5, with TRBD1 as a possible D gene (5 bases). V lost 6 bases to trimming and J lost 0 bases, with 21 bases between them. Germline CDR1 is SGHVS and CDR2 is FQNEAQ. The CDR3 sequence is 18 residues long. This CDR3 is CASSRKTVTDHSNQPQHF. Here the CDR3 DNA reads TGTGCCAGCAGTCGTAAGACAGTCACCGACCATAGCAATCAGCCCCAGCATTTT.

V is TRBV27 and J is TRBJ2-7, with 7 bases aligning to TRBD1. In germline, CDR1 is MNHEY, CDR2 SMNVEV (reference sequence). The CDR3 extends over 14 amino acids. V was pared by 2 bases and J by 2 bases, with 3 bases of the junction left unmatched. CDR3 sequence (DNA): TGTGCCAGCAGTTTACTGGGACAGACCTACGAGCAGTACTTC. This gives the protein CASSLLGQTYEQYF.

The rearrangement uses TRBV7-3 and TRBJ2-3, with D possibly TRBD2 on 5 matching bases. From germline, CDR1 is SGHTA and CDR2 FQGTGA. The CDR3 has 14 amino acids. The V end lost 6 bases, the J end lost 3 bases, and 13 bases lay between the germline ends. Here the CDR3 DNA reads TGTGCCAGCAGGATGGGAGTGCGAACAGATACGCAGTATTTT. Protein product: CASRMGVRTDTQYF.